Listed below are T cell receptor beta chains from one sample, sequenced in a study of cytomegalovirus exposure and HLA in healthy donors. Generated by immunoSEQ multiplex PCR, the TCRdb table keeps only in-frame clones and is missing some. The repertoire has more than 150,000 clones, 80% to 85% of them found once; the top ten carry under 0.9%. Sequenced sample: PBMCs. The receptor source for this set is a woman between 18 and 29 years old in good health and CMV-seronegative. CDR3s include the opening cysteine and the closing phenylalanine or tryptophan. D genes are given only for firm matches. Part of the rows lack a size; the others show once, few, many or a class for expanded clones.

abundance: NA; v_gene: TRBV27; len: 15; d_gene: TRBD1; j_gene: TRBJ2-7; CDR3aa: CASSSPGQGSVEQYF; CDR3nt: TGTGCCAGCAGTTCTCCGGGACAGGGGTCAGTCGAGCAGTACTTC
abundance: NA; v_gene: TRBV10-3; len: 17; d_gene: NA; j_gene: TRBJ1-3; CDR3aa: CAISRLSKGVSGNTIYF; CDR3nt: TGTGCCATCAGTCGACTCAGTAAGGGGGTTTCTGGAAACACCATATATTTT
abundance: few; v_gene: TRBV6-5; len: 14; d_gene: TRBD2; j_gene: TRBJ2-7; CDR3aa: CASSWTSGRYEQYF; CDR3nt: TGTGCCAGCAGTTGGACTAGCGGGAGGTACGAGCAGTACTTC
abundance: NA; v_gene: TRBV27; len: 16; d_gene: NA; j_gene: TRBJ2-1; CDR3aa: CASSLWPGSSYNEQFF; CDR3nt: TGTGCCAGCAGTTTATGGCCGGGAAGCTCCTACAATGAGCAGTTCTTC
abundance: NA; v_gene: TRBV6-6; len: 14; d_gene: TRBD2; j_gene: TRBJ2-5; CDR3aa: CASGEGNTDGTQYF; CDR3nt: TGTGCCAGCGGGGAGGGCAATACGGATGGGACCCAGTACTTC
abundance: NA; v_gene: TRBV20-1; len: 11; d_gene: NA; j_gene: TRBJ2-3; CDR3aa: CSAVLLERQYF; CDR3nt: TGCAGTGCTGTCCTTTTGGAGAGGCAGTATTTT
abundance: NA; v_gene: TRBV27; len: 19; d_gene: TRBD1; j_gene: TRBJ2-2; CDR3aa: CASSFLGQGVPSGTGELFF; CDR3nt: TGTGCCAGCAGTTTTTTGGGACAGGGGGTCCCCTCGGGGACCGGGGAGCTGTTTTTT
abundance: NA; v_gene: TRBV27; len: 14; d_gene: TRBD2; j_gene: TRBJ2-1; CDR3aa: CASSPGLAGAEQFF; CDR3nt: TGTGCCAGCAGTCCCGGGCTAGCGGGCGCTGAGCAGTTCTTC
abundance: once; v_gene: TRBV5-1; len: 16; d_gene: TRBD2; j_gene: TRBJ2-7; CDR3aa: CASSSIPSGSLGEQYF; CDR3nt: TGCGCCAGCAGCTCCATTCCTAGCGGGAGCTTAGGGGAGCAGTACTTC
abundance: NA; v_gene: TRBV11-2; len: 12; d_gene: NA; j_gene: TRBJ2-7; CDR3aa: CASSLHSSEQYF; CDR3nt: TGTGCCAGCAGCTTACACTCCTCCGAGCAGTACTTC
abundance: few; v_gene: TRBV5-1; len: 13; d_gene: NA; j_gene: TRBJ1-2; CDR3aa: CASSLREGYGYTF; CDR3nt: TGCGCCAGCAGCCTCCGGGAGGGCTATGGCTACACCTTC
abundance: NA; v_gene: TRBV5-1; len: 12; d_gene: NA; j_gene: TRBJ2-5; CDR3aa: CASSLAAETQYF; CDR3nt: TGCGCCAGCAGCTTGGCCGCGGAGACCCAGTACTTC
abundance: NA; v_gene: TRBV7-9; len: 14; d_gene: NA; j_gene: TRBJ1-3; CDR3aa: CASGGRISGNTIYF; CDR3nt: TGTGCCAGCGGGGGCCGAATCTCTGGAAACACCATATATTTT
abundance: NA; v_gene: TRBV27; len: 15; d_gene: TRBD2; j_gene: TRBJ2-7; CDR3aa: CASSLSSGSSYEQYF; CDR3nt: TGTGCCAGCAGTTTATCTAGCGGGAGCTCCTACGAGCAGTACTTC
abundance: NA; v_gene: TRBV6-1; len: 13; d_gene: NA; j_gene: TRBJ1-6; CDR3aa: CASSEEEVGPLHF; CDR3nt: TGTGCCAGCAGTGAAGAAGAGGTCGGCCCCCTCCACTTT
abundance: NA; v_gene: TRBV25-1; len: 14; d_gene: TRBD1; j_gene: TRBJ2-1; CDR3aa: CASSAPGTDNEQFF; CDR3nt: TGTGCCAGCAGTGCTCCCGGGACAGACAATGAGCAGTTCTTC
abundance: NA; v_gene: TRBV6-6; len: 14; d_gene: TRBD1; j_gene: TRBJ1-2; CDR3aa: CASGEDRVVNGYTF; CDR3nt: TGTGCCAGCGGAGAAGACAGGGTGGTTAATGGCTACACCTTC
abundance: once; v_gene: TRBV7-8; len: 14; d_gene: TRBD2; j_gene: TRBJ2-7; CDR3aa: CASSQLAGGYEQYF; CDR3nt: TGTGCCAGCAGCCAACTAGCGGGGGGCTACGAGCAGTACTTC
abundance: NA; v_gene: TRBV27; len: 14; d_gene: NA; j_gene: TRBJ1-1; CDR3aa: CASKQSRGNTEAFF; CDR3nt: TGTGCCAGCAAACAATCCAGGGGGAACACTGAAGCTTTCTTT
abundance: once; v_gene: TRBV2; len: 13; d_gene: NA; j_gene: TRBJ2-1; CDR3aa: CASSDWPFDEQFF; CDR3nt: TGTGCCAGCAGTGATTGGCCATTCGATGAGCAGTTCTTC
abundance: NA; v_gene: TRBV7-9; len: 12; d_gene: TRBD1; j_gene: TRBJ1-1; CDR3aa: CASSPGGTEAFF; CDR3nt: TGTGCCAGCAGCCCAGGGGGGACTGAAGCTTTCTTT
abundance: NA; v_gene: TRBV19; len: 14; d_gene: TRBD1; j_gene: TRBJ1-6; CDR3aa: CASSMGQEATPLHF; CDR3nt: TGTGCCAGTAGTATGGGACAGGAGGCGACACCCCTCCACTTT
abundance: NA; v_gene: TRBV6-6; len: 12; d_gene: NA; j_gene: TRBJ2-5; CDR3aa: CASNGQGETQYF; CDR3nt: TGTGCCAGCAATGGGCAGGGAGAGACCCAGTACTTC
abundance: once; v_gene: TRBV13; len: 18; d_gene: TRBD2; j_gene: TRBJ2-7; CDR3aa: CASSFRLAGRGAVGEQYF; CDR3nt: TGTGCCAGCAGCTTCCGGCTAGCGGGAAGGGGGGCCGTTGGCGAGCAGTACTTC
abundance: NA; v_gene: TRBV7-6; len: 15; d_gene: TRBD2; j_gene: TRBJ2-7; CDR3aa: CASSSGLAGSYEQYF; CDR3nt: TGTGCCAGCAGCTCGGGACTAGCGGGATCCTACGAGCAGTACTTC
abundance: NA; v_gene: TRBV12-5; len: 14; d_gene: NA; j_gene: TRBJ2-1; CDR3aa: CASGVDSSYNEQFF; CDR3nt: TGTGCTAGTGGTGTCGACAGCTCCTACAATGAGCAGTTCTTC
abundance: NA; v_gene: TRBV7-9; len: 16; d_gene: TRBD1; j_gene: TRBJ2-7; CDR3aa: CASSRGGTGDPYEQYF; CDR3nt: TGTGCCAGCAGCCGGGGTGGGACAGGGGATCCCTACGAGCAGTACTTC
abundance: NA; v_gene: TRBV7-9; len: 16; d_gene: TRBD1; j_gene: TRBJ2-5; CDR3aa: CASRRFPGQGQETQYF; CDR3nt: TGTGCCAGCAGACGTTTTCCGGGACAGGGCCAAGAGACCCAGTACTTC
abundance: NA; v_gene: TRBV5-1; len: 14; d_gene: TRBD2; j_gene: TRBJ2-1; CDR3aa: CASSDSGAGNEQFF; CDR3nt: TGCGCCAGCAGCGATAGCGGGGCTGGCAATGAGCAGTTCTTC
abundance: NA; v_gene: TRBV29-1; len: 12; d_gene: TRBD1; j_gene: TRBJ2-7; CDR3aa: CSVTGQAIEQYF; CDR3nt: TGCAGCGTAACCGGACAGGCCATCGAGCAGTACTTC
abundance: NA; v_gene: TRBV9; len: 14; d_gene: TRBD2; j_gene: TRBJ2-2; CDR3aa: CASNPGLATGELFF; CDR3nt: TGTGCCAGCAACCCGGGACTAGCGACCGGGGAGCTGTTTTTT
abundance: NA; v_gene: TRBV18; len: 14; d_gene: NA; j_gene: TRBJ1-6; CDR3aa: CASSPGLRNSPLHF; CDR3nt: TGTGCCAGCTCACCGGGGCTGAGAAATTCACCCCTCCACTTT
abundance: NA; v_gene: TRBV14; len: 12; d_gene: TRBD1; j_gene: TRBJ2-7; CDR3aa: CASSPRQGRLYF; CDR3nt: TGTGCCAGCAGCCCGAGACAGGGACGACTGTACTTC
abundance: NA; v_gene: TRBV29-1; len: 14; d_gene: TRBD1; j_gene: TRBJ1-2; CDR3aa: CGVDSGQGRGGYTF; CDR3nt: TGCGGCGTTGATTCGGGACAGGGAAGGGGTGGCTACACCTTC
abundance: NA; v_gene: TRBV18; len: 15; d_gene: NA; j_gene: TRBJ1-3; CDR3aa: CASSPDRSSGNTIYF; CDR3nt: TGTGCCAGCTCACCAGACAGGAGCTCTGGAAACACCATATATTTT
abundance: NA; v_gene: TRBV28; len: 14; d_gene: TRBD1; j_gene: TRBJ1-1; CDR3aa: CASSWDDRATEAFF; CDR3nt: TGTGCCAGCAGTTGGGATGACAGGGCCACTGAAGCTTTCTTT
abundance: NA; v_gene: TRBV9; len: 14; d_gene: NA; j_gene: TRBJ2-3; CDR3aa: CASSSQVSTDTQYF; CDR3nt: TGTGCCAGCAGCTCGCAGGTGTCCACAGATACGCAGTATTTT
abundance: NA; v_gene: TRBV6-1; len: 15; d_gene: NA; j_gene: TRBJ1-5; CDR3aa: CASREGVGSNQPQHF; CDR3nt: TGTGCCAGCAGAGAGGGGGTTGGGAGCAATCAGCCCCAGCATTTT
abundance: NA; v_gene: TRBV11-2; len: 15; d_gene: TRBD1; j_gene: TRBJ2-7; CDR3aa: CASSQGQGLFFEQYF; CDR3nt: TGTGCCAGCAGTCAGGGACAGGGATTATTCTTCGAGCAGTACTTC
abundance: NA; v_gene: TRBV18; len: 17; d_gene: TRBD1; j_gene: TRBJ1-1; CDR3aa: CASSPPGGLEMNTEAFF; CDR3nt: TGTGCCAGCTCACCACCAGGGGGCTTGGAAATGAACACTGAAGCTTTCTTT
abundance: NA; v_gene: TRBV4-1; len: 16; d_gene: TRBD2; j_gene: TRBJ2-7; CDR3aa: CASSQDSSGIIYEQYF; CDR3nt: TGCGCCAGCAGCCAAGATTCTAGCGGGATTATCTACGAGCAGTACTTC